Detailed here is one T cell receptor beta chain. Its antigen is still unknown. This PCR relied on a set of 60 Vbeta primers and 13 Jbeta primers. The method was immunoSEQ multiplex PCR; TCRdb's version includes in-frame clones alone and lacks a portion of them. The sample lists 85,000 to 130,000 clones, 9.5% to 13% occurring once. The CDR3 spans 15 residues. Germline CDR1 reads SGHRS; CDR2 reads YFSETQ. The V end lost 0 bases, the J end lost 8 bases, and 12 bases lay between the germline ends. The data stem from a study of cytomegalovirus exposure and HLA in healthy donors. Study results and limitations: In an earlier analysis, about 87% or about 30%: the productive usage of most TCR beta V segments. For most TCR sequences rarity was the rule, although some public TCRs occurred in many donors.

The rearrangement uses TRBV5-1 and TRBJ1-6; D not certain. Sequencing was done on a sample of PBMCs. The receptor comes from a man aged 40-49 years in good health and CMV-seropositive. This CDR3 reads CASSLAPGQDSPLHF. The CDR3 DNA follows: TGCGCCAGCAGCTTGGCCCCAGGTCAGGATTCACCCCTCCACTTT.